This T cell receptor beta chain appears in the sequencing data of a study of neurological immune-mediated disorders. The table lists this clonotype with many counts. Antigen: not known. Overall study results and limits: In HTLV-1-associated myelopathy, TCR clonal expansion was greatest, whereas multiple sclerosis had the least, falling below healthy controls.

cDNA was made by 5'RACE with 10-nucleotide random UMIs. Every sequencing run produced over 160 million TCR-beta sequences, and the sequences from any one run covered 15-18 subjects. In TCRdb, the 5' RACE reads were re-called with MiXCR into one record per CDR3 protein. Of around 78,000 distinct CDR3 sequences in the sample, roughly 18% were seen once. Unsorted libraries were prepared from 2 million PBMCs that had been stored at -80 C. J was trimmed by 7 bases and V by 4 bases; bases with no gene match: 12. The CDR3 has 18 residues. The germline V gene encodes CDR1 MGHRA and CDR2 YSYEKL. This sequence joins TRBV4-1 and TRBJ2-2; 13 nucleotides line up with TRBD2. This receptor was obtained from a woman in her thirties or forties in good health. The sequenced sample consisted of PBMCs. The CDR3 bases are TGCGCCAGCAGCCCCATACTAGCGGGGGGGCCGAGGGGCGGGGAGCTGTTTTTT. Protein product: CASSPILAGGPRGGELFF.